The 4 T cell receptor beta chains below were found in one sample sequenced in a study of Ad26.COV2.S vaccination and SARS-CoV-2 variants. Documented treatment: 15 to 20 received Ad26.COV2.S at low or high dose, single or two shots; roughly five received placebo; per-sample allocation not given. Day 63 after the first injection of vaccine or placebo was the sampling time. Data came from immunoSEQ multiplex PCR; TCRdb stores just in-frame clones and leaves some out. The repertoire holds approximately 460,000 clones, with 80% to 90% as singletons. The source was peripheral blood, collected in a trial of Ad26.COV2.S vaccine versus placebo. Source of these receptors: a person aged 18 to 65 who received the Ad26.COV2.S COVID-19 vaccine or a placebo.

The CDR3 region has the DNA TGTGCCGGAAGGACAGGAAATTATAATTCACCCCTCCACTTT. Translating gives CAGRTGNYNSPLHF. This rearrangement joins TRBV30 to TRBJ1-6; 7 bases map to TRBD1. Losses at the gene ends were 8 bases for V and 4 bases for J; bases not matched to a gene: 8. CDR3 length: 14 residues. Germline-derived CDR1 and CDR2 are GTSNPN and SVGIG (reference sequence).

The rearrangement uses TRBV5-1 and TRBJ2-5; D gene uncertain. Trimming stripped 2 bases from V and 5 bases from J, with 10 bases between. This CDR3 comprises 13 residues. Germline CDR1 is SGHRS and CDR2 is YFSETQ. CDR3 amino acids: CASSLRVRETQYF. The CDR3 bases are TGCGCCAGCAGCTTAAGGGTCAGGGAGACCCAGTACTTC. The full variable domain, in which reference TRBV5-1 and TRBJ2-5 provide the parts outside the CDR3, is KAGVTQTPRYLIKTRGQQVTLSCSPISGHRSVSWYQQTPGQGLQFLFEYFSETQRNKGNFPGRFSGRQFSNSRSEMNVSTLELGDSALYLCASSLRVRETQYFGPGTRLLVL.

J is TRBJ2-3 and V is TRBV7-9; 9 nucleotides match TRBD1. This CDR3 spans 17 amino acids. V lost 5 bases and J lost 2; bases outside the gene matches: 11. The germline gives CDR1 SEHNR, CDR2 FQNEAQ (reference sequence). The CDR3 here is CASSLNLGTGTTDTQYF. For the CDR3, the DNA is TGTGCCAGCAGCCTAAACCTTGGGACAGGGACCACAGATACGCAGTATTTT.

The count of this clone is one. The rearrangement links TRBV19 to TRBJ2-1; TRBD2 matches at 8 bases. The CDR3 is 15 amino acids. Germline V gene sequence: CDR1 LNHDA, CDR2 SQIVND (reference sequence). V shed 3 bases, J shed 2 bases, and the junction held 3 bases outside the gene matches. CDR3 DNA: TGTGCCAGTAGTATTACTAGCGGAACCTACAATGAGCAGTTCTTC. Protein product: CASSITSGTYNEQFF.